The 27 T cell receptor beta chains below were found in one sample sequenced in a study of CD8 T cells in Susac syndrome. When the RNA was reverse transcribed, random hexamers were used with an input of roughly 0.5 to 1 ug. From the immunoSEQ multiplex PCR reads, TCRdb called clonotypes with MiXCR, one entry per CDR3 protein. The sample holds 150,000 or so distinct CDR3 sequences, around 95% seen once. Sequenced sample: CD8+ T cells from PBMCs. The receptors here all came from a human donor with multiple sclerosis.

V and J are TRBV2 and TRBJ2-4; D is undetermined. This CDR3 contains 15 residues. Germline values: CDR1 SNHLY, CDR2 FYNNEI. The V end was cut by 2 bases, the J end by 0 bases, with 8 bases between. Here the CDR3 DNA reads TGTGCCAGCAGTGAATTCGACATAGCCAAAAACATTCAGTACTTC. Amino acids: CASSEFDIAKNIQYF.

DNA for the CDR3: TGTGCCAGCAGCTTATCCGGGGCCAGCTCCTACGAGCAGTACGTC. It yields the protein CASSLSGASSYEQYV. This chain uses TRBV7-8 with TRBJ2-7; perhaps D is TRBD1 or TRBD2 (5 bases each). With 2 bases removed from V and 0 bases from J, the gap between germline ends came to 11 bases. The length of the CDR3 is 15 residues. The germline gives CDR1 SGHVS, CDR2 FQNEAQ.

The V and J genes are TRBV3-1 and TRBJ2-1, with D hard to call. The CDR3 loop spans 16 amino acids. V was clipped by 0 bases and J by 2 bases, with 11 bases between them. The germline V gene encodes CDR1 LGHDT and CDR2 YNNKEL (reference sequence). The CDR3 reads CASSQDLNSPYNEQFF. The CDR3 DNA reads TGTGCCAGCAGCCAAGATCTGAACTCCCCCTACAATGAGCAGTTCTTC.

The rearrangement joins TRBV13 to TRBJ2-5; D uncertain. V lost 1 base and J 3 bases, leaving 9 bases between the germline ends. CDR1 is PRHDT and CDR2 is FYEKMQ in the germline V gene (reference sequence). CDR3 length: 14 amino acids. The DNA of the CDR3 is TGTGCCAGCAGCTTAGTTCACGGAAAAGAGACCCAGTACTTC. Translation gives CASSLVHGKETQYF.

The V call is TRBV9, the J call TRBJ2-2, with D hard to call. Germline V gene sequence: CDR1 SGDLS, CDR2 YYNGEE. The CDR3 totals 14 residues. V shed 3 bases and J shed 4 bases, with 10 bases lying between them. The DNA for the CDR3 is TGTGCCAGCAGCGACTCTCCGGGCACCGGGGAGCTGTTTTTT. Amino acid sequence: CASSDSPGTGELFF.

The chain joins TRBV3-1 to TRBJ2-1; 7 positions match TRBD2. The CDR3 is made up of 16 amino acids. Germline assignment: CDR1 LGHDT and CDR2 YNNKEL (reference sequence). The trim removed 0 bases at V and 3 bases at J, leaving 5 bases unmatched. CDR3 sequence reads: CASSQDRAGFYNEQFF. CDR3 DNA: TGTGCCAGCAGCCAAGACCGAGCGGGGTTCTACAATGAGCAGTTCTTC.

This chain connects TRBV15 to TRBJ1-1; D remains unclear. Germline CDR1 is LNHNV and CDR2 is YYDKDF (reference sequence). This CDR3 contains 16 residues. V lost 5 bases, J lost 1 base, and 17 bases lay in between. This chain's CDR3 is CATSGFQTPGNTEAFF. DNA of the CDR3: TGTGCCACCAGCGGATTTCAAACCCCGGGGAACACTGAAGCTTTCTTT.

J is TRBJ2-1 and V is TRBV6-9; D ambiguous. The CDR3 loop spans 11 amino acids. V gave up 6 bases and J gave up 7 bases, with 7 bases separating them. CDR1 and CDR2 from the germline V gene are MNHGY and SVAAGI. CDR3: CASRTKNEQFF. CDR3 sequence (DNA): TGTGCCAGCAGGACGAAAAATGAGCAGTTCTTC.

CDR3 region: CSARPRGAYEQYV. The CDR3 nucleotides read TGCAGTGCTAGACCGCGGGGGGCCTACGAGCAGTACGTC. The chain employs TRBV20-1 and TRBJ2-7, with 8 bases that match TRBD2. In germline, CDR1 is DFQATT, CDR2 SNEGSKA (reference sequence). With 2 bases clipped from V and 2 bases from J, the junction kept 2 bases outside the gene matches. CDR3 length: 13 residues.

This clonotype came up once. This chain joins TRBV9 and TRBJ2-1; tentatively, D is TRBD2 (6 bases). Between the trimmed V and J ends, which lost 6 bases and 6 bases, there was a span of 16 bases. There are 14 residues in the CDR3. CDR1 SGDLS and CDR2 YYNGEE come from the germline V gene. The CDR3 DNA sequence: TGTGCCAGCAACACAATCCTCGGGAGCAATGAGCAGTTCTTC. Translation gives CASNTILGSNEQFF.

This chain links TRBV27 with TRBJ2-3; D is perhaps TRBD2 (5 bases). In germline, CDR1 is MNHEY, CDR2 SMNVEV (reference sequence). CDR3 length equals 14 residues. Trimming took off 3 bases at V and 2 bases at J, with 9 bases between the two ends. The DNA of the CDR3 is TGTGCCAGCAGTTTGGAGAGGGTCACAGATACGCAGTATTTT. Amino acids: CASSLERVTDTQYF.

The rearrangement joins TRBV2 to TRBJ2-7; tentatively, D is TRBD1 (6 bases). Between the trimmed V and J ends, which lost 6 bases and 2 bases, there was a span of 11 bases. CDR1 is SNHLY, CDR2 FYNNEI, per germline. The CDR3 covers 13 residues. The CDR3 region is CASSDTGTYEQYV. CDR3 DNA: TGTGCCAGCAGCGATACAGGGACCTACGAGCAGTACGTC.

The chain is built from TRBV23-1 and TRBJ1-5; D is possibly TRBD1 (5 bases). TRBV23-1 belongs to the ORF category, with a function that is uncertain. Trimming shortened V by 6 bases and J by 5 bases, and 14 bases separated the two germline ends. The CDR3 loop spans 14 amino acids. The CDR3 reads CASRLRDADQPQHF. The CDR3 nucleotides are TGCGCCAGCAGACTACGGGACGCGGATCAGCCCCAGCATTTT.

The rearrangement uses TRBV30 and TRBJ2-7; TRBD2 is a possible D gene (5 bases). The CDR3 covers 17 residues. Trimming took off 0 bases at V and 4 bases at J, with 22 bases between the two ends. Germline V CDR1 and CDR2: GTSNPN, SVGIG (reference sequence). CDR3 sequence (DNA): TGTGCCTGGAGTGTCCGGGGTTCCACAAAATTTCCGTACGAGCAGTACGTC. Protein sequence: CAWSVRGSTKFPYEQYV.

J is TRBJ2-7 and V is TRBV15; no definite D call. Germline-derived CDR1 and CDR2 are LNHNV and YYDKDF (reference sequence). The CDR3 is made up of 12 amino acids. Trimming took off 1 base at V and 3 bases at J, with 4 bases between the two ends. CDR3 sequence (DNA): TGTGCCACCAGCAGAGGAAACTACGAGCAGTACTTC. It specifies CATSRGNYEQYF.

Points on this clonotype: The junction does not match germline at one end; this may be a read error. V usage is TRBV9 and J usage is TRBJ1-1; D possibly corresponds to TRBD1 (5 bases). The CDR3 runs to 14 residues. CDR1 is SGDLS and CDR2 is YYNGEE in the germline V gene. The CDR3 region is CASSVGGTATEVFF. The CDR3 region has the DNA TGTGCCAGCAGCGTAGGGGGCACAGCGACTGAAGTTTTCTTT.

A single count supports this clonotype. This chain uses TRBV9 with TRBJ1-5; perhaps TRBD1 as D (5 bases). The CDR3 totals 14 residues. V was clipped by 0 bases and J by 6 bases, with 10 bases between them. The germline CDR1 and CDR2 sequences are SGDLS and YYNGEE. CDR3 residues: CASSVAGTGQPQHF. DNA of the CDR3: TGTGCCAGCAGCGTAGCAGGGACTGGTCAGCCCCAGCATTTT. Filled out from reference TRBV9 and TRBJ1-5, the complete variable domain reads DSGVTQTPKHLITATGQRVTLRCSPRSGDLSVYWYQQSLDQGLQFLIQYYNGEERAKGNILERFSAQQFPDLHSELNLSSLELGDSALYFCASSVAGTGQPQHFGDGTRLSIL.

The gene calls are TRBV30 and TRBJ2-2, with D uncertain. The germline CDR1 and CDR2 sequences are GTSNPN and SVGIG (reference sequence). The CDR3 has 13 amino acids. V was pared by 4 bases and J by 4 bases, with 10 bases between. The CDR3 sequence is CAWNPTTTGELFF. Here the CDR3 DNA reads TGTGCCTGGAACCCGACAACCACCGGGGAGCTGTTTTTT.

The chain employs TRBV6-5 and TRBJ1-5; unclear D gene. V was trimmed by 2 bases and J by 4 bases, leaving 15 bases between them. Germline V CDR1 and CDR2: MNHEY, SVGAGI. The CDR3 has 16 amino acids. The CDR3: CASSYTDPRGNQPQHF. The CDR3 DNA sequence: TGTGCCAGCAGTTACACTGACCCCCGAGGGAATCAGCCCCAGCATTTT.

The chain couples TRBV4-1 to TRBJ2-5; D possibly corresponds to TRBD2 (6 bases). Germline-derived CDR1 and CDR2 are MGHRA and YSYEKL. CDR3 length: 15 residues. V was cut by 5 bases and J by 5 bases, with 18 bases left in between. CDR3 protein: CASSLYPSGSETQYF. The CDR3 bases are TGCGCCAGCAGCTTATACCCGAGCGGGTCGGAGACCCAGTACTTC.

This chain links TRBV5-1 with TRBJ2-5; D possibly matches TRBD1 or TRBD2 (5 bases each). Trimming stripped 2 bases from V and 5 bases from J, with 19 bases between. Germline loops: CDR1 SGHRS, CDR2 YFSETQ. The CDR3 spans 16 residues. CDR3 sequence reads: CASSFSPGTPPETQYF. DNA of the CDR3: TGCGCCAGCAGCTTCTCCCCCGGGACCCCCCCCGAGACCCAGTACTTC.

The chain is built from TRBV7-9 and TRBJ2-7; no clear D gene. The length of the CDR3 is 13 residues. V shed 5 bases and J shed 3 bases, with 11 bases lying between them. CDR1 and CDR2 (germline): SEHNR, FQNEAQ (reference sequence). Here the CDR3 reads CASSPSGYYEQYF. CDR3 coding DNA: TGTGCCAGCAGCCCTAGTGGATACTACGAGCAGTACTTC.

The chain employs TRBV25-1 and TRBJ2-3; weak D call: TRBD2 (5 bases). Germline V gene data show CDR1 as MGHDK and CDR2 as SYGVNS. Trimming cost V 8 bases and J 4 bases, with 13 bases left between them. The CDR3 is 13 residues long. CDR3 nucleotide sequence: TGTGCCAGCGAACTAGACGGTTCAGATACGCAGTATTTT. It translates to CASELDGSDTQYF.

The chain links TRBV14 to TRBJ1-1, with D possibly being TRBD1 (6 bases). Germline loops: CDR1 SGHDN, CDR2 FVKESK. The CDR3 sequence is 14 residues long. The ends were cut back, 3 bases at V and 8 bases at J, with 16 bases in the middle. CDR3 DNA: TGTGCCAGCAGCCACCTGGAGTGGCAGGGGGAAGCTTTCTTT. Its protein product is CASSHLEWQGEAFF.

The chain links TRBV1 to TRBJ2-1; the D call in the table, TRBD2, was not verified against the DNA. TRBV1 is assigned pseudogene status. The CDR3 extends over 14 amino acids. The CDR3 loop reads CTSSHGTSRHEQFF. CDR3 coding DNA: TGCACCAGCAGCCACGGGACTAGCCGCCATGAGCAGTTCTTC.

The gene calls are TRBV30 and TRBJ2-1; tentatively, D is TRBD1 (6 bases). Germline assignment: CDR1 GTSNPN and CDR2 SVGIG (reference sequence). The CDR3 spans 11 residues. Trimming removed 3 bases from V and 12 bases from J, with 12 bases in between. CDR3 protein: CAWSPLQGQFF. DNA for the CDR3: TGTGCCTGGAGCCCCCTACAGGGGCAGTTCTTC.

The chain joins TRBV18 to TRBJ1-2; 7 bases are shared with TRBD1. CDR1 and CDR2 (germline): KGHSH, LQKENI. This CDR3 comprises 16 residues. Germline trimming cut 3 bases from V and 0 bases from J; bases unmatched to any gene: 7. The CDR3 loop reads CASSPPLTGTNYGYTF. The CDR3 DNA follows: TGTGCCAGCTCACCCCCCCTGACAGGGACTAACTATGGCTACACCTTC.